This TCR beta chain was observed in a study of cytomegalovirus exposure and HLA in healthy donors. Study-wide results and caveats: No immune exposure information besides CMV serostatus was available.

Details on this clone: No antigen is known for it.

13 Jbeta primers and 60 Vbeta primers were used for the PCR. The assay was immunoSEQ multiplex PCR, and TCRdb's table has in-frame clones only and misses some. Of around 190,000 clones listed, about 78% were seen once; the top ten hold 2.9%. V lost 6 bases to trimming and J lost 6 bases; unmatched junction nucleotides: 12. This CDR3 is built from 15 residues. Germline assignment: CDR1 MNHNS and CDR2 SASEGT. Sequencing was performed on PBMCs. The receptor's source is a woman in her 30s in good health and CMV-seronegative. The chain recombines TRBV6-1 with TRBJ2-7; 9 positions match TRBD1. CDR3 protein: CASRLPGQGGSEQYF. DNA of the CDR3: TGTGCCAGCAGATTGCCGGGACAGGGCGGATCCGAGCAGTACTTC.